This T cell receptor beta chain was obtained from a study of Graves' ophthalmopathy and Graves' hyperthyroidism. Findings of the study overall: Blood contained most expanded thyroid clonotypes exceeding 0.001 frequency.

Germline trimming cut 4 bases from V and 2 bases from J; bases unmatched to any gene: 6. The CDR3 contains 15 residues. This clonotype was detected ten times or more. The target antigen is unknown. Amplified TCR beta CDR3 regions were obtained using RNA transcripts as template. The authors performed first-round RT-PCR with HTBI primers and then a second-round multiplex PCR. Using its own MiXCR run on the multiplex PCR reads, TCRdb lists one record per CDR3 protein. The table records 400,000 or so distinct CDR3 sequences, roughly 15% of them present only once. Diagnosis was based on clinical symptoms, serum thyroxine, TRAb, thyroid ultrasound and orbital computed tomography.

The sequenced material came from peripheral blood. The rearrangement links TRBV12-3 or TRBV12-4 to TRBJ2-7, with 9 nucleotides matching TRBD1. The TCR was taken from a woman between 18 and 30 years old with stable Graves' hyperthyroidism. The CDR3 DNA reads as TGTGCCAGCAGTTCCCCGACAGGGGGACCCTACGAGCAGTACTTC. Translating it yields CASSSPTGGPYEQYF.